Listed below are T cell receptor beta chains from one sample, sequenced in a study of cytomegalovirus exposure and HLA in healthy donors. Sequencing was performed with immunoSEQ multiplex PCR; in TCRdb, only in-frame clones are kept and a portion is missing. The sample gives about 310,000 clones, 88% of which show up once; around 0.88% is in the top ten. The source material was PBMCs. These receptors were obtained from a man in his thirties or forties in good health and CMV-seronegative. CDR3s include the opening cysteine and the closing phenylalanine or tryptophan. The D gene is left open where the match is weak. A clone size is listed for some rows: how often the clone was seen (once, few, many), or a class if it is expanded.

J: TRBJ2-1
length: 16
V: TRBV6-5
size: -
D: -
CDR3: CASSYSGAISYNEQFF
DNA: TGTGCCAGCAGTTACTCGGGAGCAATCTCCTACAATGAGCAGTTCTTC

J: TRBJ2-1
length: 16
V: TRBV7-2
size: -
D: TRBD2
CDR3: CASSPTSGGAANEQFF
DNA: TGTGCCAGCAGCCCGACTAGCGGGGGGGCGGCGAATGAGCAGTTCTTC

J: TRBJ2-3
length: 12
V: TRBV15
size: -
D: -
CDR3: CATSRVRDTQYF
DNA: TGTGCCACCAGCCGAGTCAGAGATACGCAGTATTTT

J: TRBJ2-3
length: 14
V: TRBV6-5
size: -
D: -
CDR3: CASSYGPLTDTQYF
DNA: TGTGCCAGCAGTTACGGCCCGTTGACAGATACGCAGTATTTT

J: TRBJ2-3
length: 17
V: TRBV27
size: -
D: TRBD2
CDR3: CASRDKTSGGRTDTQYF
DNA: TGTGCCAGCAGAGACAAGACTAGCGGGGGGCGCACAGATACGCAGTATTTT

J: TRBJ2-3
length: 15
V: TRBV6-1
size: once
D: -
CDR3: CASSEGGGGTDTQYF
DNA: TGTGCCAGCAGTGAAGGAGGGGGAGGGACAGATACGCAGTATTTT

J: TRBJ2-1
length: 11
V: TRBV27
size: -
D: -
CDR3: CASSTSNEQFF
DNA: TGTGCCAGCAGTACCAGCAATGAGCAGTTCTTC

J: TRBJ1-1
length: 13
V: TRBV11-2
size: -
D: -
CDR3: CASSLAVSAEAFF
DNA: TGTGCCAGCAGCCTTGCCGTCAGTGCTGAAGCTTTCTTT

J: TRBJ1-3
length: 16
V: TRBV18
size: -
D: TRBD1
CDR3: CASSNWGQVSGNTIYF
DNA: TGTGCCAGCTCAAACTGGGGACAGGTCTCTGGAAACACCATATATTTT

J: TRBJ1-5
length: 15
V: TRBV6-1
size: -
D: TRBD1
CDR3: CASSERGQGVQPQHF
DNA: TGTGCCAGCAGTGAAAGGGGACAGGGTGTTCAGCCCCAGCATTTT

J: TRBJ1-2
length: 12
V: TRBV5-4
size: once
D: -
CDR3: CASSSQYYGYTF
DNA: TGTGCCAGCAGCTCGCAGTACTATGGCTACACCTTC

J: TRBJ1-6
length: 15
V: TRBV6-1
size: -
D: TRBD1
CDR3: CASSTGQGLNSPLHF
DNA: TGTGCCAGCAGTACAGGACAGGGGCTAAATTCACCCCTCCACTTT

J: TRBJ2-2
length: 17
V: TRBV2
size: -
D: TRBD2
CDR3: CASSEPSGGARTGELFF
DNA: TGTGCCAGCAGTGAGCCTAGCGGGGGGGCCCGCACCGGGGAGCTGTTTTTT

J: TRBJ1-5
length: 15
V: TRBV6-5
size: few
D: -
CDR3: CASSYSGGGDQPQHF
DNA: TGTGCCAGCAGTTACTCGGGGGGGGGAGATCAGCCCCAGCATTTT

J: TRBJ2-1
length: 16
V: TRBV2
size: once
D: TRBD2
CDR3: CASSLYKRGAYNEQFF
DNA: TGTGCCAGTTCACTCTATAAGCGGGGGGCCTACAATGAGCAGTTCTTC

J: TRBJ2-7
length: 18
V: TRBV4-1
size: -
D: -
CDR3: CASSQDPTGFERDYEQYF
DNA: TGCGCCAGCAGCCAAGATCCGACAGGTTTCGAGCGGGACTACGAGCAGTACTTC

J: TRBJ1-3
length: 15
V: TRBV7-9
size: -
D: -
CDR3: CASTPRPPSGNTIYF
DNA: TGTGCCAGCACCCCCCGTCCCCCTTCTGGAAACACCATATATTTT

J: TRBJ1-1
length: 19
V: TRBV4-1
size: -
D: -
CDR3: CASSQDKSAGNVADTEAFF
DNA: TGCGCCAGCAGCCAAGATAAGTCGGCAGGGAACGTTGCGGACACTGAAGCTTTCTTT

J: TRBJ1-2
length: 16
V: TRBV10-3
size: -
D: -
CDR3: CAISEADRGYHYGYTF
DNA: TGTGCCATCAGTGAGGCGGATAGGGGTTATCACTATGGCTACACCTTC

J: TRBJ2-7
length: 16
V: TRBV7-9
size: -
D: -
CDR3: CASSLVSRGPPSEQYF
DNA: TGTGCCAGCAGCTTAGTTTCAAGGGGTCCTCCCTCCGAGCAGTACTTC

J: TRBJ2-3
length: 16
V: TRBV6-6
size: -
D: TRBD1
CDR3: CASSRRQGASTDTQYF
DNA: TGTGCCAGCAGTCGCAGACAGGGGGCTAGCACAGATACGCAGTATTTT

J: TRBJ1-4
length: 15
V: TRBV14
size: -
D: -
CDR3: CASSQYRGPGEKLFF
DNA: TGTGCCAGCAGCCAATATCGAGGGCCTGGTGAAAAACTGTTTTTT

J: TRBJ2-3
length: 17
V: TRBV5-1
size: once
D: TRBD2
CDR3: CASSLWLAGTSTDTQYF
DNA: TGCGCCAGCAGCTTGTGGCTAGCGGGGACTAGCACAGATACGCAGTATTTT

J: TRBJ2-2
length: 14
V: TRBV5-6
size: -
D: TRBD1
CDR3: CASSRQGSTGELFF
DNA: TGTGCCAGCAGTAGACAGGGGTCCACCGGGGAGCTGTTTTTT

J: TRBJ2-1
length: 16
V: TRBV5-1
size: -
D: -
CDR3: CASSLVGDSIYNEQFF
DNA: TGCGCCAGCAGCTTGGTCGGAGATTCGATCTACAATGAGCAGTTCTTC

J: TRBJ2-2
length: 15
V: TRBV2
size: -
D: -
CDR3: CASGLLFEVTGELFF
DNA: TGTGCCAGCGGCTTGTTGTTCGAGGTTACCGGGGAGCTGTTTTTT

J: TRBJ2-5
length: 16
V: TRBV5-1
size: -
D: TRBD2
CDR3: CASSPGLAGNQETQYF
DNA: TGCGCCAGCAGCCCGGGACTAGCGGGGAACCAAGAGACCCAGTACTTC

J: TRBJ1-2
length: 12
V: TRBV10-3
size: -
D: TRBD1
CDR3: CAIREGADGYTF
DNA: TGTGCCATCAGGGAGGGGGCGGATGGCTACACCTTC

J: TRBJ2-7
length: 15
V: TRBV7-2
size: -
D: TRBD1
CDR3: CASSSVAGGPYEQYF
DNA: TGTGCCAGCAGCTCGGTGGCAGGGGGCCCCTACGAGCAGTACTTC

J: TRBJ1-1
length: 16
V: TRBV27
size: -
D: TRBD1
CDR3: CASSFRQGARLTEAFF
DNA: TGTGCCAGCAGTTTCCGACAGGGGGCGCGGTTAACTGAAGCTTTCTTT

J: TRBJ2-7
length: 14
V: TRBV10-3
size: -
D: -
CDR3: CAISDVGGADEQYF
DNA: TGTGCCATCAGTGACGTTGGGGGGGCCGACGAGCAGTACTTC

J: TRBJ2-7
length: 13
V: TRBV7-2
size: -
D: TRBD1
CDR3: CASRPGQVYEQYF
DNA: TGTGCCAGCAGACCGGGACAGGTCTACGAGCAGTACTTC